One sample yielded the 12 T cell receptor beta chains listed below, sequenced in a study of T-cell reconstitution after alpha-beta-depleted transplantation in children. Researchers prepared the TCRbeta library using unique molecular identifiers, the study reports. MiXCR, applied by TCRdb to the PCR reads, yields one record per CDR3 protein. The sample records around 410,000 distinct CDR3 sequences, 11% being singletons. The specimen was PBMCs from the stem cell graft donor, collected from the stem cell graft. The source of these receptors is a human donor who donated a stem cell graft to a child with acute myeloid leukemia.

V is TRBV5-8 and J is TRBJ2-1, with 11 bases matching TRBD2. CDR1 is SGHTS, CDR2 YDEGEE, per germline. The CDR3 has 16 residues. The J segment lost 7 bases and the V segment lost 4 bases, leaving 10 bases of the junction unmatched. CDR3 amino acids: CASSKILAGVGNEQFF. In DNA, the CDR3 is TGTGCCAGCAGCAAAATACTAGCGGGGGTAGGTAATGAGCAGTTCTTC.

Ten or more counts support this clonotype. The gene calls are TRBV18 and TRBJ1-1; 7 bases are a match to TRBD1. The CDR3 has 15 amino acids. V dropped 6 bases and J dropped 5; count of bases not matched to a gene: 12. The germline CDR1 and CDR2 sequences are KGHSH and LQKENI. The CDR3 region has the DNA TGTGCCAGCTCGTCAACAGGGGTGGATGGTACTGAAGCTTTCTTT. Translating it yields CASSSTGVDGTEAFF.

The sample holds a few counts of this clonotype. The genes are TRBV6-1 and TRBJ1-2; D gene ambiguous. The CDR3 loop spans 14 amino acids. CDR1 is MNHNS, CDR2 SASEGT, per germline. The germline V and J ends were trimmed by 6 bases and 3 bases, with 14 bases remaining between them. The CDR3, as DNA: TGTGCCAGCAGCAATTTCGGGGAACACTATGGCTACACCTTC. Translation gives CASSNFGEHYGYTF.

V is TRBV30 and J is TRBJ1-1; the D is unclear. From germline, CDR1 is GTSNPN and CDR2 SVGIG (reference sequence). V lost 4 bases and J 6 bases, leaving 12 bases between the germline ends. The CDR3 is 12 residues long. For the CDR3, the DNA is TGTGCCTGGAAGGAAATCCCCCCTGAAGCTTTCTTT. Translated: CAWKEIPPEAFF.

In its sample, this clonotype was seen a few times. The chain carries TRBV9 and TRBJ2-7; 9 bases line up with TRBD1. In germline, CDR1 is SGDLS, CDR2 YYNGEE. The junction had 8 bases not matched to a gene; V was cut back by 4 bases and J by 3 bases. The CDR3 consists of 15 residues. The CDR3 here is CASSPPGTGYYEQYF. CDR3 in DNA: TGTGCCAGCAGCCCCCCCGGGACAGGGTACTACGAGCAGTACTTC.

This clonotype was seen more than once but under ten times. J is TRBJ1-1 and V is TRBV29-1; D not certain. This CDR3 has 12 residues. Germline CDR1 SQVTM, CDR2 ANQGSEA. Trimming took 6 bases from V and 1 from J, leaving 9 bases between them. CDR3 residues: CSVALGNTEAFF. The CDR3 DNA follows: TGCAGCGTAGCTCTGGGGAACACTGAAGCTTTCTTT. The variable domain in full, with the rest retrieved from reference TRBV29-1 and TRBJ1-1, is SAVISQKPSRDICQRGTSLTIQCQVDSQVTMMFWYRQQPGQSLTLIATANQGSEATYESGFVIDKFPISRPNLTFSTLTVSNMSPEDSSIYLCSVALGNTEAFFGQGTRLTVV.

The chain is built from TRBV6-5 and TRBJ2-1; a possible D gene is TRBD1 (5 bases). Germline V gives CDR1 MNHEY, CDR2 SVGAGI. The CDR3 contains 16 residues. V shed 0 bases and J shed 5 bases, with 14 bases lying between them. The CDR3 DNA sequence: TGTGCCAGCAGTTACTCGACAGCCCTCATTGACAATGAGCAGTTCTTC. Residues: CASSYSTALIDNEQFF.

J is TRBJ2-1 and V is TRBV7-6, with D perhaps matching TRBD2 (6 bases). The germline V gene has CDR1 SGHVS and CDR2 FNYEAQ. The CDR3 has 16 amino acids. Trimming took off 5 bases at V and 1 base at J, with 15 bases between the two ends. The CDR3 coding sequence is TGTGCCAGCAGCGAAAGTACTAGCCAGTCCTACAATGAGCAGTTCTTC. It yields the protein CASSESTSQSYNEQFF.

The sample holds many counts of this clonotype. V gene TRBV10-3 combines with J gene TRBJ1-1; TRBD1 aligns across 8 bases. CDR1 is ENHRY, CDR2 SYGVKD, per germline. This CDR3 is built from 14 residues. Germline trimming cut 6 bases from V and 6 bases from J; bases unmatched to any gene: 9. The CDR3 sequence is CAIRETGARSEAFF. The CDR3 coding sequence is TGTGCCATCAGAGAGACAGGGGCTAGGTCTGAAGCTTTCTTT.

This clonotype has ten or more counts. This chain uses TRBV5-6 with TRBJ1-1; a weak D match, TRBD1 (6 bases). V shed 0 bases and J shed 3 bases, with 12 bases lying between them. CDR1 and CDR2 from the germline V gene are SGHDT and YYEEEE. The CDR3 is 15 amino acids. The CDR3 reads CASSLAGQMYTEAFF. For the CDR3, the DNA is TGTGCCAGCAGCTTGGCCGGACAGATGTACACTGAAGCTTTCTTT. Combining the CDR3 with reference TRBV5-6 and TRBJ1-1 gives the whole variable domain DAGVTQSPTHLIKTRGQQVTLRCSPKSGHDTVSWYQQALGQGPQFIFQYYEEEERQRGNFPDRFSGHQFPNYSSELNVNALLLGDSALYLCASSLAGQMYTEAFFGQGTRLTVV.

The genes are TRBV7-2 and TRBJ1-1, with D perhaps TRBD1 (5 bases). Germline V gene sequence: CDR1 SGHTA, CDR2 FQGNSA. CDR3 size: 13 residues. With 1 base removed from V and 12 bases from J, the gap between germline ends came to 15 bases. DNA for the CDR3: TGTGCCAGCAGCTTAGATGACAGCCTCGCAACTTTCTTT. Its translation: CASSLDDSLATFF.

The J gene is TRBJ2-7, the V gene TRBV12-3 or TRBV12-4; 8 bases line up with TRBD1. J gave up 3 bases and V 3 bases, and 10 bases lay outside the gene matches. This CDR3 contains 16 residues. CDR3: CASSFGQGILNYEQYF. CDR3 in DNA: TGTGCCAGCAGTTTCGGACAGGGTATCTTAAACTACGAGCAGTACTTC.